This T cell receptor beta chain originates from a study of T cell responses to AZD1222 COVID-19 vaccine. At the level of the study: Second-dose groups at about 4 or about 12 weeks were pooled. Study-wide findings and caveats: White British people made up most donors, females outnumbered males, and clonal diversity was possibly underestimated. Repertoire collection took place solely once the T cell response had peaked.

With regard to this clone: Its antigen is unknown.

The CDR3 has 13 amino acids. Germline-derived CDR1 and CDR2 are MNHEY and SMNVEV (reference sequence). V lost 4 bases and J 0 bases, leaving 6 bases between the germline ends. Profiling relied on immunoSEQ multiplex PCR, and the TCRdb table lists in-frame clones only, not all of them. The sample holds about 170,000 clones, around nine tenths seen once. The chain joins TRBV27 to TRBJ1-1; D gene uncertain. The input for sequencing was peripheral blood, taken on day 0 of AZD1222 vaccination. This TCR was sampled from an adult in good health. CDR3 sequence (DNA): TGTGCCAGCAGTTACATTTTGAACACTGAAGCTTTCTTT. Translated: CASSYILNTEAFF.